These 17 T cell receptor beta chains share one sample of origin, sequenced in a study of cytomegalovirus exposure and HLA in healthy donors. Both 60 Vbeta primers and 13 Jbeta primers went into the PCR. Produced via immunoSEQ multiplex PCR; TCRdb's table is partial and in-frame only. The profile shows some 150,000 clones, roughly 76% of them singletons. Sequencing input: PBMCs. The receptor set was obtained from a man aged 18-30 years in good health and CMV-seronegative.

The J gene is TRBJ2-3, the V gene TRBV9; TRBD2 agrees at 11 bases. Germline lookup yields CDR1 SGDLS and CDR2 YYNGEE. V shed 0 bases, J shed 4 bases, and the junction held 4 bases outside the gene matches. This CDR3 has 16 amino acids. The CDR3 sequence: CASSVAGSGRADTQYF. CDR3 bases: TGTGCCAGCAGCGTAGCGGGTAGCGGGAGGGCAGATACGCAGTATTTT.

This clone was seen only once. CDR3 protein: CASSLKDRANTGELFF. The CDR3 DNA reads as TGCGCCAGCAGCCTTAAGGACAGGGCGAACACCGGGGAGCTGTTTTTT. This chain connects TRBV5-1 to TRBJ2-2; 8 bases are a match to TRBD1. The CDR3 loop spans 16 amino acids. Germline V lookup: CDR1 SGHRS, CDR2 YFSETQ. V shed 4 bases, J shed 0 bases, and the junction held 5 bases outside the gene matches.

In nucleotides, the CDR3 is TGTGCCAGCAGTTTTCGCGACACCAATCAGCCCCAGCATTTT. Translation: CASSFRDTNQPQHF. The V call is TRBV27, the J call TRBJ1-5; no clear D. Germline V gene lookup returns CDR1 MNHEY and CDR2 SMNVEV (reference sequence). V was shortened by 3 bases and J by 3 bases, with 9 bases between the two germline ends. The CDR3 extends over 14 amino acids.

The J gene is TRBJ2-1, the V gene TRBV27; maybe TRBD2 (6 bases). The CDR3 consists of 15 residues. CDR1 is MNHEY, CDR2 SMNVEV, per germline (reference sequence). Trimming stripped 2 bases from V and 4 bases from J, with 12 bases between. The CDR3 sequence: CASSLAGTTYNEQFF. The CDR3 nucleotides are TGTGCCAGCAGTTTAGCGGGAACCACTTACAATGAGCAGTTCTTC.

A few counts support this clone. The chain is built from TRBV29-1 and TRBJ2-7, with 13 bases matching TRBD2. CDR1 and CDR2 (germline): SQVTM, ANQGSEA. The junction had 5 bases not matched to a gene; V was cut back by 3 bases and J by 6 bases. This CDR3 is built from 14 residues. The CDR3 here is CSVDRLAGGSEQYF. The CDR3 DNA is TGCAGCGTTGATCGACTAGCGGGAGGATCCGAGCAGTACTTC.

The J gene is TRBJ1-1, the V gene TRBV29-1, with D possibly matching TRBD1 (6 bases). Between the trimmed V and J ends, which lost 6 bases and 1 base, there was a span of 12 bases. The germline V gene encodes CDR1 SQVTM and CDR2 ANQGSEA. The CDR3 loop spans 13 amino acids. The CDR3 sequence: CSVVGGTNTEAFF. For the CDR3, the DNA is TGCAGCGTCGTAGGGGGAACGAACACTGAAGCTTTCTTT.

J is TRBJ1-1 and V is TRBV6-5, with 7 bases identical to TRBD1. Germline V gene data show CDR1 as MNHEY and CDR2 as SVGAGI. The V segment lost 2 bases and the J segment 8 bases; nucleotides outside the gene matches: 8. The CDR3 has 14 amino acids. Written as DNA, the CDR3 is TGTGCCAGCAGTTACAGGGGGCGTTTGCGAGAAGCTTTCTTT. Translating gives CASSYRGRLREAFF.

The chain is built from TRBV15 and TRBJ2-7; D gene uncertain. The CDR3 consists of 12 residues. CDR1 is LNHNV, CDR2 YYDKDF, per germline (reference sequence). V lost 0 bases to trimming and J lost 9 bases, with 9 bases between them. This chain's CDR3 is CATSRERLGQYF. CDR3 in DNA: TGTGCCACCAGCAGAGAGCGGTTGGGGCAGTACTTC.

This clone was seen only a few times. This chain connects TRBV5-6 to TRBJ2-3, with D perhaps matching TRBD2 (6 bases). The length of the CDR3 is 15 residues. Germline values: CDR1 SGHDT, CDR2 YYEEEE. V lost 4 bases to trimming and J lost 3 bases, with 15 bases between them. This CDR3 reads CASSLPAGRTDTQYF. The CDR3 bases are TGTGCCAGCAGCCTGCCTGCGGGGAGAACAGATACGCAGTATTTT.

The chain joins TRBV9 to TRBJ2-7, with 7 positions matching TRBD2. Germline CDR1 SGDLS, CDR2 YYNGEE. The CDR3 is made up of 16 amino acids. Trimming removed 4 bases from V and 0 bases from J; junction bases left unmatched: 10. This CDR3 reads CASSPEGGQDSYEQYF. For the CDR3, the DNA is TGTGCCAGCAGCCCCGAGGGAGGGCAGGACTCCTACGAGCAGTACTTC.

This chain's CDR3 is CASSQTNTEAFF. In nucleotides, the CDR3 is TGTGCCAGCAGTCAGACAAACACTGAAGCTTTCTTT. The V call is TRBV6-1, the J call TRBJ1-1; no firm D call. This CDR3 contains 12 residues. CDR1 and CDR2 (germline): MNHNS, SASEGT. Trimming cost V 5 bases and J 2 bases, with 6 bases left between them.

This chain links TRBV28 with TRBJ1-1; D gene uncertain. Trimming removed 2 bases at V and 2 bases at J, with 3 bases between. CDR1 is MDHEN and CDR2 is SYDVKM in the germline V gene. The CDR3 length is 12 residues. CDR3 nucleotides: TGTGCCAGCAGTTTACCAAACACTGAAGCTTTCTTT. It is translated as CASSLPNTEAFF.

The sample holds one count of this clone. The rearrangement uses TRBV5-6 and TRBJ1-5; 8 nucleotides agree with TRBD1. CDR1 is SGHDT and CDR2 is YYEEEE in the germline V gene. This CDR3 spans 16 amino acids. The V and J ends lost 0 bases and 2 bases, in that order; junction bases with no gene match: 4. CDR3 in DNA: TGTGCCAGCAGCTTGGAGGGACAGGCTCGCAATCAGCCCCAGCATTTT. Amino acid sequence: CASSLEGQARNQPQHF. The variable domain in full, with the rest retrieved from reference TRBV5-6 and TRBJ1-5, is DAGVTQSPTHLIKTRGQQVTLRCSPKSGHDTVSWYQQALGQGPQFIFQYYEEEERQRGNFPDRFSGHQFPNYSSELNVNALLLGDSALYLCASSLEGQARNQPQHFGDGTRLSIL.

The chain links TRBV19 to TRBJ1-1, with D perhaps TRBD1 (5 bases). Between the trimmed V and J ends, which lost 3 bases and 1 base, there was a span of 6 bases. The CDR3 runs 13 residues. CDR1 LNHDA and CDR2 SQIVND come from the germline V gene (reference sequence). The DNA for the CDR3 is TGTGCCAGTAGTATCGGGGGGAACACTGAAGCTTTCTTT. Translating gives CASSIGGNTEAFF.

The chain has TRBV27 and TRBJ1-1; D is possibly TRBD1 (6 bases). The germline V and J ends were trimmed by 5 bases and 3 bases, with 16 bases remaining between them. CDR1 is MNHEY and CDR2 is SMNVEV in the germline V gene (reference sequence). The CDR3 covers 15 residues. In nucleotides, the CDR3 is TGTGCCAGCAGTGAGGGGGAAGGGGTGTACACTGAAGCTTTCTTT. Protein: CASSEGEGVYTEAFF.

V and J are TRBV5-1 and TRBJ1-6; possibly TRBD1 for D (5 bases). V lost 0 bases and J 2 bases, leaving 12 bases between the germline ends. Germline V gene lookup returns CDR1 SGHRS and CDR2 YFSETQ. The CDR3 sequence is 17 residues long. The CDR3, as DNA: TGCGCCAGCAGCTTGGGGTACGGGGGACCCTATAATTCACCCCTCCACTTT. It is translated as CASSLGYGGPYNSPLHF.

The chain has TRBV6-4 and TRBJ1-1; a weak D match, TRBD1 (5 bases). The CDR3 loop spans 14 amino acids. V lost 2 bases, J lost 1 base, and 8 bases lay in between. CDR1 MRHNA and CDR2 SNTAGT come from the germline V gene. The CDR3 sequence is CASSDGQGNTEAFF. CDR3 in DNA: TGTGCCAGCAGTGACGGGCAGGGGAACACTGAAGCTTTCTTT.